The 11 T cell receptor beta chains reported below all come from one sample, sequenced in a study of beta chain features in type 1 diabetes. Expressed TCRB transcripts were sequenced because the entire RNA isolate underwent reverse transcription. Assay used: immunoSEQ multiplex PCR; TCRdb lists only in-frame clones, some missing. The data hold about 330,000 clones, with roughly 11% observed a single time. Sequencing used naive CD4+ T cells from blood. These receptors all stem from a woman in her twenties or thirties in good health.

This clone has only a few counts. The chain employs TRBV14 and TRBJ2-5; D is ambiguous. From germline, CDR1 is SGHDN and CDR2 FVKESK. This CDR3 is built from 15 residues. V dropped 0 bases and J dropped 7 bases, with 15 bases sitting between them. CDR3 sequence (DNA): TGTGCCAGCAGCCAAGAGCCCGGGTACTCAAGGACCCAGTACTTC. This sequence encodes CASSQEPGYSRTQYF.

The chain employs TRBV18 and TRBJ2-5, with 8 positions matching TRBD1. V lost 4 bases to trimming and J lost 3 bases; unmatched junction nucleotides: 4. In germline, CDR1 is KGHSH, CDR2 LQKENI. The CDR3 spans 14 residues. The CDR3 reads CASSLQGEEETQYF. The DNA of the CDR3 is TGTGCCAGCTCACTACAGGGGGAGGAAGAGACCCAGTACTTC.

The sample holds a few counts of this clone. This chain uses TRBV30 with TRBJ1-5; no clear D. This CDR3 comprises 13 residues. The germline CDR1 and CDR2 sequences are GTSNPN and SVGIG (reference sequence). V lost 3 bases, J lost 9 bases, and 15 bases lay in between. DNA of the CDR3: TGTGCCTGGAGCCGAGGACTTCGCGGGCCCCAGCATTTT. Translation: CAWSRGLRGPQHF. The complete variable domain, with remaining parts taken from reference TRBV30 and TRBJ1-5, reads SQTIHQWPATLVQPVGSPLSLECTVEGTSNPNLYWYRQAAGRGLQLLFYSVGIGQISSEVPQNLSASRPQDRQFILSSKKLLLSDSGFYLCAWSRGLRGPQHFGDGTRLSIL.

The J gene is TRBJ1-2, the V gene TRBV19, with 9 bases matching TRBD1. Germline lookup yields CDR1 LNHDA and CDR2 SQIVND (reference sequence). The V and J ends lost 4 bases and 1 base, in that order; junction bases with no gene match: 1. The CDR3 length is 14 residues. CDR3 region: CASSKDRGNYGYTF. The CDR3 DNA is TGTGCCAGTAGTAAGGACAGGGGTAACTATGGCTACACCTTC.

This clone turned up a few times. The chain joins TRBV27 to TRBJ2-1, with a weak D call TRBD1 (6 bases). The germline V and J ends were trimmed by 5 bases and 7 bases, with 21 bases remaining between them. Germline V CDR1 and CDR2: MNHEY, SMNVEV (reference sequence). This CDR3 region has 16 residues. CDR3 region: CASSPSPTWGRNEQFF. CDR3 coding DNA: TGTGCCAGCAGTCCCTCACCAACCTGGGGGCGGAATGAGCAGTTCTTC.

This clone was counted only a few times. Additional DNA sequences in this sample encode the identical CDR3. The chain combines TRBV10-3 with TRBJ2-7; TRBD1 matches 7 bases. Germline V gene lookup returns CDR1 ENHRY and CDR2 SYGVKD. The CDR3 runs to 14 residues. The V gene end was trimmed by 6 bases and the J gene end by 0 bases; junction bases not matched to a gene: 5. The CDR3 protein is CAISPTGSSYEQYF. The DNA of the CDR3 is TGTGCCATCAGCCCGACAGGGTCCTCCTACGAGCAGTACTTC.

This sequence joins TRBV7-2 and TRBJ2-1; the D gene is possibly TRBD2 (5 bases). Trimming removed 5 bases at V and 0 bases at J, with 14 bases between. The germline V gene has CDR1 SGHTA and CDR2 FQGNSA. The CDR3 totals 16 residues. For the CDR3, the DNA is TGTGCCAGCAGCCCTCAGGCGGGTGGCTCCTACAATGAGCAGTTCTTC. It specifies CASSPQAGGSYNEQFF.

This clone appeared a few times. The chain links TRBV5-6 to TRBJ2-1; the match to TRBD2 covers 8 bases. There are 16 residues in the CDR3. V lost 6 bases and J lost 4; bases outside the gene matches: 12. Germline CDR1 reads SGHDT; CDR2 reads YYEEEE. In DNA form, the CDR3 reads TGTGCCAGCAATGGTGGATCGAGCGGGGGATACAATGAGCAGTTCTTC. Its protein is CASNGGSSGGYNEQFF.

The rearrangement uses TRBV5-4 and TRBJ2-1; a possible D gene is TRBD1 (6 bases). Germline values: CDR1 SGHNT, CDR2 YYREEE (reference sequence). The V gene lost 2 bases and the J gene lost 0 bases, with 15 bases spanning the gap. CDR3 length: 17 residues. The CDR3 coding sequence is TGTGCCAGCAGCTTCTTATTACAGGGAAGCTCCTACAATGAGCAGTTCTTC. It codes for CASSFLLQGSSYNEQFF.

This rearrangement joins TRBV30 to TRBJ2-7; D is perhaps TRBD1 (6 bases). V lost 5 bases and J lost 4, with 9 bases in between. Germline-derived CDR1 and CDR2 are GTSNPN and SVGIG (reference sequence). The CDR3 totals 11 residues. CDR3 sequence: CAWVQGYEQYF. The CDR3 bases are TGTGCCTGGGTACAGGGATACGAGCAGTACTTC. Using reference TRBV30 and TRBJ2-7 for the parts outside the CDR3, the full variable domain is SQTIHQWPATLVQPVGSPLSLECTVEGTSNPNLYWYRQAAGRGLQLLFYSVGIGQISSEVPQNLSASRPQDRQFILSSKKLLLSDSGFYLCAWVQGYEQYFGPGTRLTVT.

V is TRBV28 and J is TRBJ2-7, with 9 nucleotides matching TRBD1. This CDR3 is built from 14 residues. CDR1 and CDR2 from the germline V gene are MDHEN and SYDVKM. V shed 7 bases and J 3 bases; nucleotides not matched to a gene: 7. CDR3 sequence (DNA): TGTGCCAGCATCAAAAGGGGACAGGGCTACGAGCAGTACTTC. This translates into CASIKRGQGYEQYF.